This T cell receptor beta chain appears in the sequencing data of a study of blood T cell repertoires in COVID-19. Looking at the study overall: Acute and convalescent COVID-19 samples came from the United States, Italy and Spain.

V was pared by 0 bases and J by 3 bases, with 6 bases between. This CDR3 region has 14 residues. Germline V gene sequence: CDR1 SGHRS, CDR2 YFSETQ. The sample holds one count of this clone. Under the authors' procedure: Reference gene primer amplification gave estimated nucleated cell counts. Some clones are missing from TCRdb's copy, which holds only in-frame ones; the method was immunoSEQ multiplex PCR. That table is the source of V, J and clone size, and D and trimming were worked out from the DNA. The repertoire includes 540,000 or so clones, around nine tenths of them detected once, and roughly 8% sits in the top ten. The Seattle site enrolled patients during active infection and followed them longitudinally.

Material: peripheral blood. V usage is TRBV5-1 and J usage is TRBJ2-2, with D uncertain. This receptor was identified in a woman in her fifties or sixties with COVID-19, enrolled during active disease. The CDR3: CASSLDSYTGELFF. The CDR3 coding sequence is TGCGCCAGCAGCTTGGACTCGTACACCGGGGAGCTGTTTTTT.